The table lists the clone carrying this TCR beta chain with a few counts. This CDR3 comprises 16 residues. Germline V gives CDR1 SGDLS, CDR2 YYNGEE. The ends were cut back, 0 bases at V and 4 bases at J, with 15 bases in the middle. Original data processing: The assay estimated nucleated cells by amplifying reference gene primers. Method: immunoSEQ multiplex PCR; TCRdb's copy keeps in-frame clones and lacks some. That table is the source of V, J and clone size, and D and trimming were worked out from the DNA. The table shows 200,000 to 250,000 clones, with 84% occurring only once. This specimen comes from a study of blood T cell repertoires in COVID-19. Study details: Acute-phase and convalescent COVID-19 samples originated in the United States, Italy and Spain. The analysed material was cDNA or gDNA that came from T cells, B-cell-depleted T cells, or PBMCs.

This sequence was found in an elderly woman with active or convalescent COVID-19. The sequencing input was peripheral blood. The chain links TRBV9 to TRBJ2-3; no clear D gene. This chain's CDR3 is CASSVGDNIRSDTQYF. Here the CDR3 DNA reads TGTGCCAGCAGCGTAGGCGACAACATCCGCTCAGATACGCAGTATTTT. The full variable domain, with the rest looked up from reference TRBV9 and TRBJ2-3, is DSGVTQTPKHLITATGQRVTLRCSPRSGDLSVYWYQQSLDQGLQFLIQYYNGEERAKGNILERFSAQQFPDLHSELNLSSLELGDSALYFCASSVGDNIRSDTQYFGPGTRLTVL.